What follows are 15 T cell receptor beta chains derived from one specimen sequenced in a study of cytomegalovirus exposure and HLA in healthy donors. The primer mix had 60 Vbeta and 13 Jbeta primers. Generated by immunoSEQ multiplex PCR, the TCRdb table keeps only in-frame clones and is missing some. The repertoire includes 85,000 to 120,000 clones, 82% of them detected once, and more than 1.5% sits in the top ten. The source material was PBMCs. These receptors all stem from a man in his fifties in good health and CMV-seronegative.

As to this clone: The same CDR3 can be traced to other DNA sequences in this sample. The V and J genes are TRBV5-1 and TRBJ1-4; TRBD1 matches at 8 bases. J was trimmed by 8 bases and V by 3 bases; bases with no gene match: 6. Germline values: CDR1 SGHRS, CDR2 YFSETQ. The CDR3 extends over 14 amino acids. The chain's CDR3 is CASSSGTGGEKLFF. The DNA of the CDR3 is TGCGCCAGCAGCTCCGGGACAGGTGGGGAAAAACTGTTTTTT.

Here the CDR3 reads CASSDQLYGYTF. CDR3 bases: TGTGCCAGCAGTGATCAACTCTATGGCTACACCTTC. The rearrangement uses TRBV25-1 and TRBJ1-2; D unresolved. The V end was cut by 3 bases, the J end by 4 bases, with 6 bases between. Germline V gene sequence: CDR1 MGHDK, CDR2 SYGVNS. This CDR3 region has 12 residues.

This chain joins TRBV28 and TRBJ2-3; 8 bases align to TRBD1. The CDR3 runs to 12 residues. Germline assignment: CDR1 MDHEN and CDR2 SYDVKM. J was trimmed by 4 bases and V by 8 bases; bases with no gene match: 2. The CDR3 DNA sequence: TGTGCCAGCGGGGGACAGGCAGATACGCAGTATTTT. It codes for CASGGQADTQYF.

The CDR3 protein is CAITSSGGEVDTQYF. CDR3 nucleotide sequence: TGTGCCATCACTAGTAGCGGGGGGGAAGTAGATACGCAGTATTTT. The genes are TRBV10-3 and TRBJ2-3, with 11 bases identical to TRBD2. This CDR3 has 15 residues. The germline gives CDR1 ENHRY, CDR2 SYGVKD. J gave up 5 bases and V 7 bases, and 8 bases lay outside the gene matches.

The CDR3 nucleotides are TGTGCCAGCAGCCCCGGGACAGGGCCGCCGTACAATGAGCAGTTCTTC. Translated: CASSPGTGPPYNEQFF. The chain joins TRBV9 to TRBJ2-1; 9 bases line up with TRBD1. There are 16 residues in the CDR3. Trimming took 4 bases from V and 4 from J; bases not matched to a gene: 9. Germline V gives CDR1 SGDLS, CDR2 YYNGEE.

This clone appeared a few times. The V gene is TRBV7-3, the J gene TRBJ2-7; D possibly corresponds to TRBD2 (7 bases). V was trimmed by 4 bases and J by 9 bases, leaving 16 bases between them. This CDR3 has 13 amino acids. Per germline, CDR1 SGHTA and CDR2 FQGTGA. The CDR3 here is CASSSGGQGPQYF. In nucleotides, the CDR3 is TGTGCCAGCAGCTCCGGGGGGCAAGGGCCGCAGTACTTC.

The CDR3: CASSPNWRGSNYGYTF. The CDR3 DNA follows: TGCGCCAGCAGCCCTAATTGGCGGGGGAGTAACTATGGCTACACCTTC. J is TRBJ1-2 and V is TRBV5-1, with a possible D match to TRBD1 (5 bases). Germline CDR1 is SGHRS and CDR2 is YFSETQ. Trimming removed 4 bases from V and 1 base from J, with 17 bases in between. The CDR3 consists of 16 residues.

The chain is built from TRBV18 and TRBJ2-1; 8 bases are shared with TRBD1. With 4 bases clipped from V and 7 bases from J, the junction kept 12 bases outside the gene matches. The CDR3 totals 16 residues. The V gene's germline CDR1 is KGHSH and CDR2 LQKENI. The chain's CDR3 is CASSLSGTGSGNEQFF. The CDR3 nucleotides are TGTGCCAGCTCACTTTCCGGGACAGGCTCGGGGAATGAGCAGTTCTTC.

This clone was recorded a few times. The chain uses TRBV9 and TRBJ1-3; D is ambiguous. The V end was cut by 0 bases, the J end by 0 bases, with 13 bases between. Germline V gene sequence: CDR1 SGDLS, CDR2 YYNGEE. The CDR3 runs to 17 residues. The DNA of the CDR3 is TGTGCCAGCAGCGTAGATGGCATCGCCGTCTCTGGAAACACCATATATTTT. Protein: CASSVDGIAVSGNTIYF. The whole variable domain, filled in from reference TRBV9 and TRBJ1-3, reads DSGVTQTPKHLITATGQRVTLRCSPRSGDLSVYWYQQSLDQGLQFLIQYYNGEERAKGNILERFSAQQFPDLHSELNLSSLELGDSALYFCASSVDGIAVSGNTIYFGEGSWLTVV.

This chain joins TRBV5-4 and TRBJ2-7, with D possibly TRBD2 on 5 matching bases. The germline gives CDR1 SGHNT, CDR2 YYREEE (reference sequence). CDR3 length: 12 residues. V dropped 1 base and J dropped 6 bases, with 8 bases sitting between them. The CDR3 DNA reads TGTGCCAGCAGCTTGCGTGAGGGCGAGCAGTACTTC. It yields the protein CASSLREGEQYF.

The chain links TRBV5-8 to TRBJ1-4, with D maybe TRBD1 (6 bases). The CDR3 has 15 amino acids. In germline, CDR1 is SGHTS, CDR2 YDEGEE. Trimming took 4 bases from V and 5 from J, leaving 15 bases between them. The CDR3 DNA follows: TGTGCCAGCAGCGTCACAGGGCCTTTAAATGAAAAACTGTTTTTT. Translating gives CASSVTGPLNEKLFF.

The CDR3 DNA follows: TGCAGCGTTGGAGGTAGCAATCAGCCCCAGCATTTT. It encodes CSVGGSNQPQHF. The rearrangement uses TRBV29-1 and TRBJ1-5; D unresolved. The ends were cut back, 4 bases at V and 0 bases at J, with 4 bases in the middle. Germline V gives CDR1 SQVTM, CDR2 ANQGSEA. The CDR3 is made up of 12 amino acids.

Here the CDR3 reads CASSPTKAGALYF. CDR3 nucleotides: TGCGCCAGCAGTCCGACAAAAGCGGGGGCCCTGTACTTC. This rearrangement joins TRBV5-1 to TRBJ2-5; 8 nucleotides align to TRBD2. Per germline, CDR1 SGHRS and CDR2 YFSETQ. The CDR3 loop spans 13 amino acids. V lost 5 bases and J lost 13; bases outside the gene matches: 13.

A single count supports this clone. V usage is TRBV6-9 and J usage is TRBJ2-7, with TRBD2 matching over 8 bases. The V gene end was trimmed by 6 bases and the J gene end by 1 base; junction bases not matched to a gene: 14. Looked up from germline, CDR1 is MNHGY and CDR2 is SVAAGI. The CDR3 is 17 residues long. The CDR3 nucleotides read TGTGCCAGCAGCTACCCGCCGTCGCCGGGGGGGTCCTACGAGCAGTACTTC. It specifies CASSYPPSPGGSYEQYF.

This chain connects TRBV5-1 to TRBJ2-1, with 8 bases that match TRBD1. The V segment lost 4 bases and the J segment 8 bases; nucleotides outside the gene matches: 8. This CDR3 is built from 14 residues. Germline V gene lookup returns CDR1 SGHRS and CDR2 YFSETQ. The CDR3 here is CASSPGAGGYEQFF. In DNA form, the CDR3 reads TGCGCCAGCAGCCCCGGGGCAGGGGGCTATGAGCAGTTCTTC. The variable domain in full, with the rest retrieved from reference TRBV5-1 and TRBJ2-1, is KAGVTQTPRYLIKTRGQQVTLSCSPISGHRSVSWYQQTPGQGLQFLFEYFSETQRNKGNFPGRFSGRQFSNSRSEMNVSTLELGDSALYLCASSPGAGGYEQFFGPGTRLTVL.